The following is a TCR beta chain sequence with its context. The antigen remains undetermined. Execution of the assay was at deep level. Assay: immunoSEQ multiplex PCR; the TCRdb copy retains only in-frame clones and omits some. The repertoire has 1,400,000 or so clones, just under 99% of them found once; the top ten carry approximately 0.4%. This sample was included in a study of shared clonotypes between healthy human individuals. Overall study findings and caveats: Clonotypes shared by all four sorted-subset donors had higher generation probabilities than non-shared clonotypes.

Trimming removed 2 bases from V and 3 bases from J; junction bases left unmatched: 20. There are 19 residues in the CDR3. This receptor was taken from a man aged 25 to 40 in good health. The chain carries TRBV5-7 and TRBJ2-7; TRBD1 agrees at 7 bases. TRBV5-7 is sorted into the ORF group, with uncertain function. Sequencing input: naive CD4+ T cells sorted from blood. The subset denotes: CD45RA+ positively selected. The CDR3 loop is CASSLRDRVYLHAIYEQYF. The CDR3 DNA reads TGTGCCAGCAGCTTAAGGGACAGAGTATACCTCCACGCCATCTACGAGCAGTACTTC.